This T cell receptor beta chain was sequenced in a study of graft-versus-host responses after intestinal transplantation. At the level of the study: Every one of the recipients received anti-thymocyte globulin induction and afterwards took tacrolimus and steroids for roughly three years.

Profiled with immunoSEQ multiplex PCR; TCRdb holds only in-frame clones, not every one. The sample holds 40,000 to 55,000 clones, 91% seen once. Regarding this clone: As yet, its antigen is unknown.

Study-level results: GvH clones were found in recipient marrow; some appeared first in ileum or blood.

The CDR3 has 12 amino acids. Germline V gene lookup returns CDR1 ENHRY and CDR2 SYGVKD. Between the trimmed V and J ends, which lost 7 bases and 6 bases, there was a span of 10 bases. This receptor was taken from a human patient who received an intestinal transplant, so some T cells may come from the graft donor. Source: PBMCs, taken 524 days after transplant. The V gene is TRBV10-3, the J gene TRBJ2-1; D gene unclear. The CDR3 coding sequence is TGTGCCATCACCCCGGGCCCCAATGAGCAGTTCTTC. Amino acids: CAITPGPNEQFF.